Listed below are T cell receptor beta chains from one sample, sequenced in a study of cytomegalovirus exposure and HLA in healthy donors. Produced via immunoSEQ multiplex PCR; TCRdb's table is partial and in-frame only. The table includes 120,000 or so clones, 89% detected once. Sequencing was done on a sample of PBMCs. These TCRs come from a young woman in good health and CMV-seronegative. Both conserved end residues are part of each CDR3. The D gene is left open where the match is weak. The size entry is marked missing in some rows and otherwise reads once, few, many or a size class.

V,J,D,size,CDR3,DNA
TRBV4-3,TRBJ2-7,TRBD1,-,CASSHRTGQGTYEQYF,TGCGCCAGCAGCCACCGAACAGGACAGGGGACCTACGAGCAGTACTTC
TRBV4-2,TRBJ2-3,TRBD2,-,CASSQEPSGNTDTQYF,TGTGCCAGCAGCCAAGAACCTAGCGGGAACACAGATACGCAGTATTTT
TRBV13,TRBJ1-3,-,-,CASSLRAVKDTIYF,TGTGCCAGCAGCTTGAGGGCAGTAAAGGACACCATATATTTT
TRBV27,TRBJ1-4,TRBD1,-,CASSSRQGINEKLFF,TGTGCCAGCAGTTCGAGACAGGGGATTAATGAAAAACTGTTTTTT
TRBV10-1,TRBJ2-1,-,-,CASSDRAVSSYNEQFF,TGCGCCAGCAGTGACAGGGCGGTAAGCTCCTACAATGAGCAGTTCTTC
TRBV6-6,TRBJ2-7,TRBD1,-,CASSYQGQGHEQYF,TGTGCCAGCAGTTACCAGGGACAGGGCCACGAGCAGTACTTC
TRBV13,TRBJ1-3,-,-,CASSYPADSSGNTIYF,TGTGCCAGCAGCTATCCTGCCGACTCCTCTGGAAACACCATATATTTT
TRBV2,TRBJ1-6,-,-,CASSEQNSPLHF,TGTGCCAGCAGTGAACAGAATTCACCCCTCCACTTT
TRBV14,TRBJ2-7,-,-,CASSQDRRQNYEQYF,TGTGCCAGCAGCCAAGATCGGAGACAGAACTACGAGCAGTACTTC
TRBV5-8,TRBJ2-3,-,-,CASSFGGVNLAQYF,TGTGCCAGCAGCTTCGGCGGGGTCAACTTGGCGCAGTATTTT
TRBV6-5,TRBJ2-3,-,-,CASSQGLGKYF,TGTGCCAGCAGCCAGGGACTGGGGAAGTATTTT
TRBV27,TRBJ1-5,TRBD1,-,CASSLSWTGPQHF,TGTGCCAGCAGTTTATCCTGGACAGGGCCCCAGCATTTT
TRBV10-3,TRBJ2-1,TRBD2,-,CAISPLPPSGIYNEQFF,TGTGCCATCAGCCCCCTGCCTCCTAGCGGGATATACAATGAGCAGTTCTTC
TRBV30,TRBJ2-1,-,-,CAWSFDVSLGEKREQFF,TGTGCCTGGAGTTTCGATGTCTCTTTGGGTGAAAAGCGCGAGCAGTTCTTC
TRBV5-1,TRBJ2-3,TRBD2,-,CASSSLLAGGTDTQYF,TGCGCCAGCAGCTCCCTCTTAGCGGGGGGCACAGATACGCAGTATTTT
TRBV18,TRBJ2-1,TRBD1,-,CASSLTGQSYNEQFF,TGTGCCAGCTCATTAACGGGACAGTCCTACAATGAGCAGTTCTTC
TRBV7-6,TRBJ1-2,-,few,CASSLEAGIYGYTF,TGTGCCAGCAGCTTAGAGGCGGGAATCTATGGCTACACCTTC
TRBV27,TRBJ1-2,-,-,CASRGGHYGYTF,TGTGCCAGCCGGGGGGGGCACTATGGCTACACCTTC
TRBV16,TRBJ1-1,TRBD1,-,CASSQSQGVPEAFF,TGTGCCAGCAGCCAATCCCAGGGGGTTCCTGAAGCTTTCTTT
TRBV5-1,TRBJ2-1,TRBD2,-,CASSGRTSGIHNEQFF,TGCGCCAGCAGCGGCCGGACTAGCGGGATACACAATGAGCAGTTCTTC
TRBV30,TRBJ1-1,-,-,CIGTLNTEAFF,TGCATCGGGACACTGAACACTGAAGCTTTCTTT
TRBV19,TRBJ2-7,TRBD1,-,CASSAGTGFSEQYF,TGTGCCAGTAGCGCCGGGACAGGGTTCTCCGAGCAGTACTTC
TRBV30,TRBJ2-2,-,-,CAWIRPGQQNTGELFF,TGTGCCTGGATTCGCCCCGGACAGCAGAACACCGGGGAGCTGTTTTTT
TRBV6-1,TRBJ2-7,TRBD1,-,CASSEWTGTSYEQYF,TGTGCCAGCAGTGAATGGACAGGGACCTCCTACGAGCAGTACTTC
TRBV27,TRBJ1-2,TRBD1,-,CASSPMDRDYGYTF,TGTGCCAGCAGTCCTATGGACAGGGACTATGGCTACACCTTC
TRBV5-1,TRBJ1-5,TRBD1,-,CASSLSTGGQPQHF,TGCGCCAGCAGCCTGTCGACAGGGGGGCAGCCCCAGCATTTT
TRBV29-1,TRBJ1-1,-,-,CSARGGTEAFF,TGCAGCGCCAGGGGTGGCACTGAAGCTTTCTTT
TRBV29-1,TRBJ2-3,-,-,CSVGAAVGTDTQYF,TGCAGCGTTGGGGCAGCGGTAGGCACAGATACGCAGTATTTT
TRBV30,TRBJ2-2,TRBD1,-,CAWSPDQGAGELFF,TGTGCCTGGAGTCCAGATCAGGGGGCCGGGGAGCTGTTTTTT
TRBV9,TRBJ2-3,-,-,CASSVEGSGSDTQYF,TGTGCCAGCAGCGTAGAGGGTAGCGGCTCAGATACGCAGTATTTT
TRBV2,TRBJ2-2,-,-,CASEKSGTGELFF,TGTGCCAGCGAGAAGAGCGGGACCGGGGAGCTGTTTTTT
TRBV28,TRBJ1-4,-,-,CASSFVLAEKLFF,TGTGCCAGCAGTTTCGTTCTGGCCGAAAAACTGTTTTTT
TRBV4-2,TRBJ2-1,-,once,CASSQALGLEPYNEQFF,TGTGCCAGCAGCCAAGCTCTGGGCTTAGAACCATACAATGAGCAGTTCTTC
TRBV5-1,TRBJ2-2,TRBD1,once,CASSRGQDGGAGELFF,TGCGCCAGCAGCCGGGGACAGGACGGAGGTGCCGGGGAGCTGTTTTTT
TRBV2,TRBJ1-5,TRBD1,-,CASSPDRVSNQPQHF,TGTGCCAGCAGCCCGGACAGGGTTAGCAATCAGCCCCAGCATTTT
TRBV6-6,TRBJ2-5,TRBD2,-,CASTSVLSGLQETQYF,TGTGCCAGCACTTCCGTCCTTAGCGGGCTGCAAGAGACCCAGTACTTC
TRBV28,TRBJ2-3,TRBD1,-,CASRGQGGVPTDTQYF,TGTGCCAGCAGAGGACAGGGAGGAGTACCCACAGATACGCAGTATTTT